This entry concerns a single TCR beta chain. There is no known antigen for this receptor. Within one base of it there is no much larger clone, and no base qualities were kept. The sample originates from a study of cytomegalovirus exposure and HLA in healthy donors (dated by TCRdb to about 2017). In terms of the full investigation: An earlier analysis of 587 of the donors reported 276 Gb of sequence data and 95 million to 130 million unique TCR beta sequences obtained from around 190 million T cells. To predict cytomegalovirus infection status, the study brought together high-throughput TCR immunosequencing, statistical association of individual TCRs with disease status, and machine learning. Of the approximately 400 genotyped donors, less than 90% were placed in the genetic ancestry cluster associated with self-reported Caucasian donors. Because of strong linkage in the cohort, 4 to 6 DR-DQ haplotypes were treated as single units for association and clustering. Typing coverage differed by locus: A, B, C, DRB1 and DQB1 were typed in roughly 629-630 donors, DQA1 in approximately 520, DPA1 in over 600, and DPB1 in approximately 450. In a later analysis, previously published TCR beta repertoires from several hundred donors were re-analyzed and high-resolution HLA genotyping was added so that TCR occurrence patterns could be studied. Donor age, sex, ethnicity and CMV serostatus were compiled together with the repertoire data. An early release covering about 600 HLA-typed donors comprised 250 to 350 gigabases of sequencing data and around 80 million unique TCR sequences. An earlier analysis of approximately 630 of the donors applied high-throughput TCR beta sequencing to assess whether each TCR beta V gene segment acted as functional or pseudogenic. Class I and class II HLA loci were covered by the typing at four-digit resolution. A later genetic analysis used genome-wide SNP genotypes for about three fifths of the 666 donors, treating that subset as a discovery cohort. The study used immunosequencing to profile the T cell repertoires of some 600 subjects and linked those repertoires to cytomegalovirus serostatus. All discovery cohort repertoires had been generated on a single sequencing platform. Rather than using new phenotypic data, the later analysis identified candidate immune exposures from TCR beta sequences and from how often those sequences occurred across donors. The study was designed to test whether signatures of past pathogen exposure could be identified by cataloging public T cell receptors. Along with the roughly 610-subject first cohort, a separate validation cohort of over a hundred different subjects was used. Among over 350 genotyped donors of the cohort, an average of around 240,000 unique TCR beta nucleotide sequences were sequenced per donor, roughly 20% of them non-productive. What the authors observed across the whole study: The authors suggested that the approach could potentially be generalized to other disease states and immunological phenotypes. Approximately 16 rarely observed V segments, including chromosome 9 orphons, were excluded from the earlier analysis of some 590 of the donors because counts were too low. The only immune exposure information available for the cohort was CMV serostatus. A total of some 180 TCR beta chains were listed by the study as associated with cytomegalovirus. The sequencing pipeline was judged likely to have produced a cluster of highly shared sequence variants as a technical artifact. Sequencing depth was assumed to be roughly uniform across donors in the presence/absence analyses, though that assumption may not hold. Compared with the approximately 700-donor mean, donors in an Asian-associated ancestry cluster had fewer N-insertions in productive TCRs, according to a later genetic analysis. A later analysis found that most CMV-associated TCR beta chains appeared HLA-restricted, with HLA associations seemingly driven largely by CMV exposure. When HLA alleles, especially DR and DQ, strongly co-occurred, attributing TCR associations to individual alleles was difficult. In vitro tests confirmed that three of the cytomegalovirus-associated TCR beta chains recognize cytomegalovirus antigens. In an earlier analysis of approximately 600 of the donors, most TCR beta V segments were observed in productive rearrangements about 87% or about 30% of the time, broadly matching IMGT annotations. An association between a missense DCLRE1C variant and V-gene and J-gene trimming of TCR beta chains was found in a later genetic analysis and replicated in an independent cohort. A later analysis found that HLA-associated TCR beta chains were more clonally expanded and had lower generation probabilities than equally common non-associated chains. Some IMGT-functional V segments, including TRBV6-2 and TRBV6-3, could not be told apart with the 87-base-pair reads, so those segments were excluded. A further reported finding was that TCR beta sequences accurately predicted the HLA-A and HLA-B alleles for most subjects in the first cohort. Because some donors lacked HLA typing at each locus, the association tests relied only on the typed subset. In a later analysis, TCR association rates were found to vary across HLA loci, with the most associated TCRs seen for DRB1 alleles and the fewest for HLA-C alleles. In a later analysis, several top co-occurrence clusters were reported to appear linked to parvovirus B19, influenza, CMV and Epstein-Barr virus. Correlated functional status among segregating V segments might be attributable to linkage disequilibrium, but an unknown experimental factor could not be ruled out. In both the original and validation cohorts, the classifier was reported to diagnose cytomegalovirus status with high specificity and sensitivity. While some public TCRs were present in many individuals, most TCR sequences turned up only very rarely across donors. At a false discovery rate of 0.05, a later analysis linked roughly 17,000 TCR beta sequences to specific HLA alleles. This cohort had only TCR beta chains sequenced, and the lack of alpha or paired-chain data limited which features could be detected.

To prepare the library, the immunoSEQ multiplex PCR assay was applied. For the multiplex PCR, a mixture combining 60 forward primers for TCR Vbeta segments and 13 reverse primers for TCR Jbeta segments was used. A multiplex PCR assay on genomic DNA amplified the CDR3 region of rearranged TCR beta genes. Amplified TCR beta libraries were sequenced as 87-base-pair reads on the Illumina HiSeq System. For the original study's pipeline: In a later analysis, about 80 million unique TCR beta chains were counted across the roughly 670 repertoires, and roughly 11 million of these chains were shared by at least two donors. To remove PCR and sequencing errors, raw reads were error-corrected and collapsed into unique sequences using a nearest-neighbor algorithm that merged closely related sequences. To assign V, D and J gene segments, CDR3 sequences were aligned to IMGT reference sequences. For a sequence to be retained, at least a six-nucleotide match to both a V gene segment and a J gene segment was required. Rearrangements were classified as productive when the CDR3 lacked stop codons and remained in frame with V and J, and all other rearrangements were classified as non-productive. Following IMGT convention, CDR3 was defined as the stretch from the second conserved V-encoded cysteine up to the conserved J-encoded phenylalanine. Sequences without an unambiguous match to a single V gene segment were excluded from the earlier analysis of approximately 560 of the donors. An earlier analysis of about 600 of the donors called V segments functional above 56.7% productive rearrangements and segregating when the between-donor standard deviation exceeded 5%. A statistical classification framework was built to diagnose cytomegalovirus status from the catalog of TCR beta chain sequences. In a later analysis, V and J genes were assigned by comparing TCR nucleotide sequences against IMGT/GENE-DB human TR gene sequences. Using the TCRdist pipeline, a later analysis assigned CDR3 sequences along with most-parsimonious VDJ recombination scenarios. A later analysis defined each TCR beta chain by its CDR3 amino acid sequence plus V-gene family, and excluded reads lacking a unique V-gene family. As a way to deal with suspected cross-contamination and a sequencing artifact, a later analysis dropped approximately 570 nucleotide sequences that were highly shared and had low generation probability. For each public chain, a later analysis derived a clonal expansion index from normalized ranks of inferred template counts within each repertoire. A later analysis computed generation probabilities with a VDJ recombination model fitted to out-of-frame rearrangements, and checked the results against IGoR. In a later analysis, TCR-TCR, TCR-HLA and TCR-CMV co-occurrence was scored with hypergeometric tests, and a repertoire-size bias correction was applied to TCR pairs. A later analysis estimated false discovery rates by permuting HLA or CMV assignments 20 times. In a later analysis, co-occurring TCRs were grouped using DBSCAN, with TCRdist sequence similarity added in when clustering inside HLA-allele-positive subsets. For co-occurrence clustering, repertoires with fewer than 30,000 or more than 120,000 public chains were excluded, along with roughly 5 repertoires with anomalous nucleotide sharing. In its TCRdb copy, this immuneACCESS table keeps in-frame sequences only and misses some clones. Where compared with another copy, unresolved V genes explain less than half of these, and the others have no known cause. V and J calls and clone size come straight from that table; D and trimming were deduced from the DNA. In all, the sample holds approximately 200,000 clones, and roughly 80% of those were seen once. The biggest ten clones account for under 0.25% of the sample.

From a lookup of the germline V gene, CDR1 and CDR2 are MRHNA and SNTAGT. From its cysteine to its phenylalanine, the CDR3 spans 16 amino acids. Only the CDR3 part of the read is kept: 48 bases, read in frame from the first base. Trimming removed 5 bases from V and 6 bases from J; the gene matches leave 11 bases unexplained. The cohort comprised around 690 healthy bone marrow donors. At the time of sampling, all cohort members were nominally healthy, though unrecorded immune exposures were likely present. The donor tested CMV seronegative, placing the donor among the roughly 400 seronegative members of the cohort. Every donor gave a peripheral blood sample, and the peripheral blood mononuclear cells from that sample were used for TCR beta sequencing. The Qiagen DNeasy Blood Extraction Kit was used to extract genomic DNA from the blood cell samples.

The sample consisted of PBMCs. This sequence originates from a girl aged 2 to 10 in good health and CMV-seronegative. The chain uses TRBV6-4 and TRBJ2-1, with TRBD2 identical over 9 junction bases. The CDR3 region reads CASSPESGGPRNEQFF. The nucleotides read TGTGCCAGCAGTCCCGAGAGCGGGGGGCCCCGCAATGAGCAGTTCTTC.